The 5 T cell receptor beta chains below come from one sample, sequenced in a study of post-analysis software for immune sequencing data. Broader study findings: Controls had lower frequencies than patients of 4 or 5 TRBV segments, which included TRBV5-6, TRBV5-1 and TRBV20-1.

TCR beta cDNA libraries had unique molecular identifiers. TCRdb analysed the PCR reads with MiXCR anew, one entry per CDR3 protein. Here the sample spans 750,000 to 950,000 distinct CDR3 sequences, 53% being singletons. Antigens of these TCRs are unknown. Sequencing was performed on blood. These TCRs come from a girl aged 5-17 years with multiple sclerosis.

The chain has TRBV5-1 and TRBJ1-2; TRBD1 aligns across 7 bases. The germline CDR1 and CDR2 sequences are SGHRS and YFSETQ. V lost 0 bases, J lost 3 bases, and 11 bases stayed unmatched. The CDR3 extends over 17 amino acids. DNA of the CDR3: TGCGCCAGCAGCTTGGAGGGCCGAGCGGGACAGCACTATGGCTACACCTTC. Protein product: CASSLEGRAGQHYGYTF.

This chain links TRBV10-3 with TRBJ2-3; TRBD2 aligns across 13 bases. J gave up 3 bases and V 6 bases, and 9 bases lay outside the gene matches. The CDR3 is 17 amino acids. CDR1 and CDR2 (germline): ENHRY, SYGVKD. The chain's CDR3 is CAISGLAGAIRTDTQYF. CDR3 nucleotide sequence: TGTGCCATCAGCGGACTAGCGGGAGCAATAAGGACAGATACGCAGTATTTT.

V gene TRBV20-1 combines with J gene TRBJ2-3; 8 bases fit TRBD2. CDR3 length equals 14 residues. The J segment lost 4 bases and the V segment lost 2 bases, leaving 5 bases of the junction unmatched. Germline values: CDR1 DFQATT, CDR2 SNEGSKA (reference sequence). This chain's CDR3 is CSARLPGRADTQYF. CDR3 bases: TGCAGTGCTAGACTACCCGGGAGGGCAGATACGCAGTATTTT.

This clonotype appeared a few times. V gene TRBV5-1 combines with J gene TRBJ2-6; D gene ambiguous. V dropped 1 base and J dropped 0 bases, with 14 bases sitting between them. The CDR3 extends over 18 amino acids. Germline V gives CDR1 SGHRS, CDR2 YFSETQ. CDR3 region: CASSLSAQAYSGANVLTF. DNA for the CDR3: TGCGCCAGCAGCTTGTCAGCCCAAGCTTACTCTGGGGCCAACGTCCTGACTTTC.

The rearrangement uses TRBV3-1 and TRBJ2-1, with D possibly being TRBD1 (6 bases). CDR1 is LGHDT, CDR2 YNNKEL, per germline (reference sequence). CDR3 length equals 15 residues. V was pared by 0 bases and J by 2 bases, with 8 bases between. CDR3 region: CASSQDTGPYNEQFF. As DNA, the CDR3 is TGTGCCAGCAGCCAAGATACAGGGCCCTACAATGAGCAGTTCTTC.